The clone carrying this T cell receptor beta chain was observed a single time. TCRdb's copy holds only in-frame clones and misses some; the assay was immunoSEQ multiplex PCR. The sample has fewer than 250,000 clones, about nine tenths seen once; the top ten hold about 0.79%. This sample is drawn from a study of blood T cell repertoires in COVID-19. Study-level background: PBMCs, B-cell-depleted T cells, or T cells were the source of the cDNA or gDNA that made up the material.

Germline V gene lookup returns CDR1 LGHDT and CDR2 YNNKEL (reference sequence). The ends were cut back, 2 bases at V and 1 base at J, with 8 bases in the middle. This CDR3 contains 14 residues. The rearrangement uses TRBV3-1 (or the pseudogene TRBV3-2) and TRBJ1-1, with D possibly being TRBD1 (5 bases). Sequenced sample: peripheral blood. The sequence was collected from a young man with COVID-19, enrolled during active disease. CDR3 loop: CASSQRGGNTEAFF. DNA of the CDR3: TGTGCCAGCAGCCAACGGGGGGGGAACACTGAAGCTTTCTTT.